This T cell receptor beta chain came from a study of blood T cell repertoires in COVID-19 (dated by TCRdb to the early 2020s). Background on the whole study: Samples from collaborators originated in the United States, Italy and Spain and spanned both the acute and convalescent phases of COVID-19. The prospective study material was composed of cDNA or gDNA derived from T cells, B-cell-depleted T cells, or PBMCs. Subjects who had been exposed to COVID-19, were actively infected with it, or had recovered from it provided the deeply sampled blood TCRbeta repertoires that made up the dataset. The repertoires were released in a freely available public database intended as a resource for research on the immune response to SARS-CoV-2. The samples were drawn from two sources: the first 160 participants of the ongoing ImmuneRACE study, and approximately 1,300 subjects contributed by 6 global collaborators. Sample metadata almost always included a de-identified subject ID, COVID-19 status, age in years and sex. Where available, HLA class I and class II types were taken from metadata supplied by the sample provider and were not determined by assay-based typing.

On the study overall, not on this receptor specifically: The amount of clinical and demographic metadata varied by source and participant and was provided uncurated.

The CDR3 runs 16 amino acids, cysteine and phenylalanine included. Of the read, only the CDR3 DNA is kept; its 48 bases are in frame from base 1. V and J are trimmed by 4 bases and 0 bases, and the gene matches miss 5 bases of the junction. The germline V gene (reference sequence) yields WNHNN for CDR1 and SYGVQD for CDR2. Points on this clone: Its specific antigen is unknown. The sample holds no much larger clone one base away, and base qualities are not on file.

Each collaborating institution followed its own protocols to collect whole blood in K2EDTA tubes. For TCRbeta analysis, collaborators shipped samples in one of three forms: frozen whole blood, isolated PBMCs, or DNA extracted from either of those sample types. TCRbeta CDR3 regions were amplified from genomic DNA by means of the immunoSEQ Assay, a bias-controlled multiplex PCR. In the authors' own workflow: The number of nucleated cells in each sample was estimated from the amplification of reference gene primers within the assay. To quantify the absolute abundance of each unique TCRbeta CDR3 rearrangement, sequence reads were collapsed and filtered. For each sample, productive Simpson clonality was calculated by taking the square root of Simpson's diversity index across productive rearrangements. TCRdb took over this immuneACCESS table, retaining in-frame rearrangements with V and J assigned. Such tables are incomplete; in checked studies, under half of the missing clones stem from an unresolved V gene, and the remainder is unexplained. V and J calls and clone size follow that table, whereas D and trimming were derived from the DNA. Present in this sample are around 130,000 clones, about 85% of which were seen just once. The ten top clones hold approximately 2% of the sample.

The TCR originated in a man in his 70s with acute or convalescent COVID-19. The sample consisted of peripheral blood. This chain is built from TRBV10-1 and TRBJ2-1; 8 central bases correspond to TRBD2. The bases are TGCGCCAGCAGTGCCCGGGGGGGGAGCTCCTACAATGAGCAGTTCTTC. Translated, this is CASSARGGSSYNEQFF.